Described below is a single T cell receptor (beta chain) sequence and its context. There is no known antigen for this receptor. Base qualities are missing; no much larger clone stands one base away. This specimen belongs to a study of shared clonotypes between healthy human individuals (dated by TCRdb to the early 2020s). About the full investigation: The cohort comprised two women and three men aged 18 to 49 years. Per donor, leukapheresis produced somewhere between about 0.85 and 10 billion PBMCs. Libraries were prepared and TCR repertoires were sequenced by different laboratories using diverse techniques, in order to increase sequencing depth and limit assay-specific biases. The study deeply sequenced blood TCR repertoires of about 5 healthy adults to estimate repertoire size and the extent of clonotype sharing between individuals.

The investigation overall reported the following: Only blood was sampled, and tissue TCR repertoires likely differ from those in blood. Because the study included a small number of donors, the genetic and exposure-history diversity represented was limited. Pairwise subsampling indicated that sequencing depth was expected to affect the degree of clonotype sharing among donors.

The CDR3 goes from the cysteine to the phenylalanine over 14 residues. Left in the record is the CDR3 DNA by itself, 42 bases read in frame from the first base. V lost 6 bases and J lost 2 bases; the stretch between them is 13 bases long. Based on the germline V gene, the CDR1 and CDR2 sequences are SGHTA and FQGNSA. Donors were healthy HIV-negative adults with no recently reported acute infections or vaccinations. All donors were Caucasian adults living in Nashville, Tennessee, USA. For unsorted samples, 90 million or so PBMCs were counted and genomic DNA was extracted with the QIAamp DNA Blood Mini kit. Blood was collected by leukapheresis, and PBMCs were isolated by Ficoll-Histopaque density gradient centrifugation and then cryopreserved in liquid nitrogen vapor phase. TCR CDR3 regions were amplified from genomic DNA by multiplex PCR using the deep immunoSEQ assay. Genomic DNA extracted from each cell subset was distributed evenly over all wells of several immunoSEQ 96-well plates, and each plate served as one replicate. For unsorted PBMC, 300 to 350 ng genomic DNA, equal to approximately 30,000 T cell genomes, was loaded into each replicate PCR. Ten immunoSEQ deep assay plates were used to sequence unsorted PBMC genomic DNA. Purified libraries were measured with a Qubit 3.0 fluorometer, size-checked on a Bioanalyzer 2100, and measured again with the KAPA Library Quantification kit. Every immunoSEQ 96-well plate was sequenced on a dedicated single-read 150-cycle Illumina NextSeq 550 flow cell. Processing in the source paper ran as follows. The immunoSEQ output contained only junctional sequences without quality scores, so filtering could not match that applied to full-length reads. To assign V/J genes and CDR3, sequences were annotated against IMGT germline references using PyIR, a Python wrapper for IgBLAST v1.9. Reads were removed for weak V/J assignments (E-value above 1e-6), missing CDR3, stop codons, out-of-frame junctions, or ambiguous translated residues. V3J clonotypes were defined as sequences sharing the same inferred V gene, J gene, and CDR3 amino acid sequence. To compute the percentage overlap between repertoires, the number of shared unique clonotypes was divided by the size of the smaller repertoire. RTK rarefaction, the Chao1 estimator, and Recon v2.1 estimates of unobserved clonotypes were used to assess repertoire richness. In TCRdb, the immuneACCESS table is reduced to in-frame sequences with V and J assigned. These tables do not hold every clone; where another copy was compared, an unresolved V gene accounts for under half, and the others remain unexplained. The V and J calls and clone size are taken from that table; D and trimming were inferred from the DNA. This sample is represented by around 450,000 clones; about four fifths of them were singletons. The ten largest clones represent less than 15% of the sample.

Recombination connected TRBV7-2 to TRBJ2-5; the D gene remains uncertain. The material sequenced was PBMCs. This TCR was sampled from a woman in her thirties or forties in good health. Some clones in this sample may be carry-over from other donors' samples. DNA sequence: TGTGCCAGCAGTGAAGGACGGCTTCAAGAGACCCAGTACTTC. Its translation is CASSEGRLQETQYF.